This passage covers 9 T cell receptor beta chains from one sample sequenced in a study of tumor-infiltrating lymphocytes in localized non-small cell lung cancer. Profiling relied on immunoSEQ multiplex PCR, and the TCRdb table lists in-frame clones only, not all of them. The sample carries some 16,000 clones, about three quarters recorded once. Sequencing was carried out using lung tumor tissue. The source is a human donor with non-small cell lung cancer.

This clone was seen only a few times. This chain connects TRBV6-5 to TRBJ1-2, with TRBD1 as a possible D gene (5 bases). The V gene's germline CDR1 is MNHEY and CDR2 SVGAGI. The ends were cut back, 4 bases at V and 5 bases at J, with 20 bases in the middle. The CDR3 spans 16 residues. CDR3 sequence reads: CASSSGRRIMGYGYTF. The CDR3 DNA is TGTGCCAGCAGTTCAGGGAGGAGGATTATGGGGTATGGCTACACCTTC.

The chain recombines TRBV5-6 with TRBJ2-7; 10 nucleotides match TRBD1. This CDR3 is built from 15 residues. With 4 bases clipped from V and 0 bases from J, the junction kept 4 bases outside the gene matches. Germline assignment: CDR1 SGHDT and CDR2 YYEEEE. CDR3 DNA: TGTGCCAGCAGCGGGACAGGGGAAAGCTCCTACGAGCAGTACTTC. It codes for CASSGTGESSYEQYF.

This chain uses TRBV19 with TRBJ2-1; 7 bases fit TRBD2. The germline gives CDR1 LNHDA, CDR2 SQIVND (reference sequence). V shed 10 bases and J 0 bases; nucleotides not matched to a gene: 9. CDR3 length: 15 residues. In DNA, the CDR3 is TGTGCCACAAAAACCGGCGGGAGCTCCTACAATGAGCAGTTCTTC. Its protein is CATKTGGSSYNEQFF.

This chain joins TRBV10-3 and TRBJ1-2; 7 bases are shared with TRBD1. The CDR3 has 17 amino acids. The germline CDR1 and CDR2 sequences are ENHRY and SYGVKD. V lost 4 bases to trimming and J lost 1 base; unmatched junction nucleotides: 12. CDR3 nucleotide sequence: TGTGCCATCAGTGCGGACCAGGGGGTTGGGGTTAACTATGGCTACACCTTC. Translated, it gives CAISADQGVGVNYGYTF.

This clone was seen just once. The V and J genes are TRBV29-1 and TRBJ1-1; D not resolved. Germline-derived CDR1 and CDR2 are SQVTM and ANQGSEA. This CDR3 is built from 12 residues. V lost 5 bases, J lost 0 bases, and 7 bases lay in between. CDR3 sequence (DNA): TGCAGCGTTACTACCATGAACACTGAAGCTTTCTTT. Translating it yields CSVTTMNTEAFF.

This sequence joins TRBV5-4 and TRBJ2-7; possibly TRBD2 for D (6 bases). V was clipped by 1 base and J by 2 bases, with 10 bases between them. The germline V gene has CDR1 SGHNT and CDR2 YYREEE (reference sequence). This CDR3 has 14 amino acids. CDR3 amino acids: CASSLSGSTYEQYF. The DNA of the CDR3 is TGTGCCAGCAGCTTGAGCGGGTCGACCTACGAGCAGTACTTC.

The genes are TRBV20-1 and TRBJ2-5; D might be TRBD2 (5 bases). In germline, CDR1 is DFQATT, CDR2 SNEGSKA (reference sequence). The CDR3 totals 11 residues. Trimming took 7 bases from V and 4 from J, leaving 10 bases between them. Written as DNA, the CDR3 is TGCAGTGTTAGCGACGGAGAGACCCAGTACTTC. Protein product: CSVSDGETQYF.

The chain recombines TRBV5-4 with TRBJ2-4, with D possibly being TRBD1 (6 bases). The V gene lost 4 bases and the J gene lost 1 base, with 9 bases spanning the gap. Germline V gives CDR1 SGHNT, CDR2 YYREEE (reference sequence). This CDR3 comprises 14 residues. As DNA, the CDR3 is TGTGCCAGCAGCATGCAGGGGGCCAAAAACATTCAGTACTTC. Translated: CASSMQGAKNIQYF. The full variable domain, its missing parts supplied by reference TRBV5-4 and TRBJ2-4, is ETGVTQSPTHLIKTRGQQVTLRCSSQSGHNTVSWYQQALGQGPQFIFQYYREEENGRGNFPPRFSGLQFPNYSSELNVNALELDDSALYLCASSMQGAKNIQYFGAGTRLSVL.

The rearrangement uses TRBV9 and TRBJ1-4, with D possibly matching TRBD1 (5 bases). Germline V gene lookup returns CDR1 SGDLS and CDR2 YYNGEE. V lost 3 bases and J 4 bases, leaving 10 bases between the germline ends. CDR3 length: 14 residues. Written as DNA, the CDR3 is TGTGCCAGCAGCGCCGGGGGTGTTAATGAAAAACTGTTTTTT. Protein: CASSAGGVNEKLFF.